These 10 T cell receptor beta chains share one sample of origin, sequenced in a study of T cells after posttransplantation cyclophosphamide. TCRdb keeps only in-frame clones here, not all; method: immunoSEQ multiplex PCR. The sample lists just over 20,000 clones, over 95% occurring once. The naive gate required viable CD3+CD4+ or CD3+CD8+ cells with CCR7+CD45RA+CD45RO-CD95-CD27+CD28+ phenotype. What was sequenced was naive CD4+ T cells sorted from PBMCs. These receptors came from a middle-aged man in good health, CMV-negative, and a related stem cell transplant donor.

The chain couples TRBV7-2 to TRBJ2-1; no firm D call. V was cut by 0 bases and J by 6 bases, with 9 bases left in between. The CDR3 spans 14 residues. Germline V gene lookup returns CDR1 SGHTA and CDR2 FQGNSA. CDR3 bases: TGTGCCAGCAGCTTAGCGTCCGCTACCAATGAGCAGTTCTTC. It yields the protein CASSLASATNEQFF.

The CDR3 DNA follows: TGTGCCAGCAGTTTAGTGCCAGGGGAGACCGGGGAGCTGTTTTTT. Translating it yields CASSLVPGETGELFF. The chain links TRBV28 to TRBJ2-2, with D perhaps TRBD1 (6 bases). The germline V gene encodes CDR1 MDHEN and CDR2 SYDVKM. The CDR3 runs 15 residues. V was cut by 2 bases and J by 5 bases, with 12 bases left in between.

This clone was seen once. The DNA of the CDR3 is TGTGCCAGCTCACCCCTGACGGGACAGGGCCTAGCGGGAGTGGGTTACAATGAGCAGTTCTTC. Encoded protein: CASSPLTGQGLAGVGYNEQFF. The chain recombines TRBV18 with TRBJ2-1; tentative D call: TRBD2 (10 bases). The length of the CDR3 is 21 residues. Germline values: CDR1 KGHSH, CDR2 LQKENI. Between the trimmed V and J ends, which lost 3 bases and 4 bases, there was a span of 31 bases.

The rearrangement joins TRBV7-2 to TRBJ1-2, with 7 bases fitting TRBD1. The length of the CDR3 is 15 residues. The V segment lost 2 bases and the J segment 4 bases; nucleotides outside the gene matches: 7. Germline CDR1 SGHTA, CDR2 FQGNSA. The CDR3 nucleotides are TGTGCCAGCAGCTTACGGGGGGGACAGTCCTATGGCTACACCTTC. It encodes CASSLRGGQSYGYTF.

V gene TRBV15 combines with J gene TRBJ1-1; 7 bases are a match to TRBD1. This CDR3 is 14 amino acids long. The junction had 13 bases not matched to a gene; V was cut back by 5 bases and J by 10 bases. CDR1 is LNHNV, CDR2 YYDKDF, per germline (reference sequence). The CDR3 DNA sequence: TGTGCCACCAGCCCACCGAGAGAGGGGGCGGCAGCTTTCTTT. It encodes CATSPPREGAAAFF.

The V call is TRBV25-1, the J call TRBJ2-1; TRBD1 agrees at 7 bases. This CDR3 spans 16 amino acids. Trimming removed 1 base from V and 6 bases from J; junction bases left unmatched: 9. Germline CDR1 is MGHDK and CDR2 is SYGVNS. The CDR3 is CASSEFGGQSLNEQFF. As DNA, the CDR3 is TGTGCCAGCAGTGAATTTGGGGGACAGAGCCTCAATGAGCAGTTCTTC.

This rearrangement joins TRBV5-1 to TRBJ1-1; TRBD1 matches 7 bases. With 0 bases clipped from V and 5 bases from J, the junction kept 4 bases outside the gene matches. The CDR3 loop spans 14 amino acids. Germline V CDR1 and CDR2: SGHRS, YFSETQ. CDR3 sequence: CASSLEGAHTEAFF. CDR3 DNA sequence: TGCGCCAGCAGCTTGGAGGGGGCGCATACTGAAGCTTTCTTT.

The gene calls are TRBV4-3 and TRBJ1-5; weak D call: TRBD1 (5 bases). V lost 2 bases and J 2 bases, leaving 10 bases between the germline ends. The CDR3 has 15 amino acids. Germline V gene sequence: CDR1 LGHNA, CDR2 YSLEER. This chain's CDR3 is CASSQSFRGNQPQHF. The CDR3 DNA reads TGCGCCAGCAGCCAAAGCTTCAGGGGCAATCAGCCCCAGCATTTT.

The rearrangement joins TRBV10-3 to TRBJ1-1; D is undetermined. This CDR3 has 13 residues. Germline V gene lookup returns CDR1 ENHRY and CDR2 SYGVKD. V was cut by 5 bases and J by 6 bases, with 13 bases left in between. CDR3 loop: CAISSQAVSEAFF. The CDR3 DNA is TGTGCCATCAGTAGTCAGGCCGTATCTGAAGCTTTCTTT.

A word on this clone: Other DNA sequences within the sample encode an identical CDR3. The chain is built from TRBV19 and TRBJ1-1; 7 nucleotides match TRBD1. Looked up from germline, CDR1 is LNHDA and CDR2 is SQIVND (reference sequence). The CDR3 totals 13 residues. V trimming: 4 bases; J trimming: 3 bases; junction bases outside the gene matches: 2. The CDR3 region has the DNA TGTGCCAGTAGTACAACAGGGGACACTGAAGCTTTCTTT. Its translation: CASSTTGDTEAFF.